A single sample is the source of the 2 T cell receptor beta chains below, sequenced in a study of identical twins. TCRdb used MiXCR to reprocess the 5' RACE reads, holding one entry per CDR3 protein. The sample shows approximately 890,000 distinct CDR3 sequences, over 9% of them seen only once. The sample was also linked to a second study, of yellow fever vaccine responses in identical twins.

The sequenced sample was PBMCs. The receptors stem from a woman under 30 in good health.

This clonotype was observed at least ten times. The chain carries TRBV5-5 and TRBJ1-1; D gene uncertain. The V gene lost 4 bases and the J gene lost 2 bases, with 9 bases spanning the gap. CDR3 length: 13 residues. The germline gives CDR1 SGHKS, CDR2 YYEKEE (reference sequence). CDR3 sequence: CASSASPNTEAFF. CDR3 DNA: TGTGCCAGCAGCGCATCTCCAAACACTGAAGCTTTCTTT.

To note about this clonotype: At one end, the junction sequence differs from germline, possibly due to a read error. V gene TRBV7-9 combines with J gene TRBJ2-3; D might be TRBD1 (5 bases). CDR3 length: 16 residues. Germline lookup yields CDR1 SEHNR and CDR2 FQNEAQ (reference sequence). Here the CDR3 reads CASSVARRQYTDTQYF. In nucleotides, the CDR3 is TGTGCCAGCAGCGTAGCCAGGCGACAGTACACAGATACGCAGTATTTT.